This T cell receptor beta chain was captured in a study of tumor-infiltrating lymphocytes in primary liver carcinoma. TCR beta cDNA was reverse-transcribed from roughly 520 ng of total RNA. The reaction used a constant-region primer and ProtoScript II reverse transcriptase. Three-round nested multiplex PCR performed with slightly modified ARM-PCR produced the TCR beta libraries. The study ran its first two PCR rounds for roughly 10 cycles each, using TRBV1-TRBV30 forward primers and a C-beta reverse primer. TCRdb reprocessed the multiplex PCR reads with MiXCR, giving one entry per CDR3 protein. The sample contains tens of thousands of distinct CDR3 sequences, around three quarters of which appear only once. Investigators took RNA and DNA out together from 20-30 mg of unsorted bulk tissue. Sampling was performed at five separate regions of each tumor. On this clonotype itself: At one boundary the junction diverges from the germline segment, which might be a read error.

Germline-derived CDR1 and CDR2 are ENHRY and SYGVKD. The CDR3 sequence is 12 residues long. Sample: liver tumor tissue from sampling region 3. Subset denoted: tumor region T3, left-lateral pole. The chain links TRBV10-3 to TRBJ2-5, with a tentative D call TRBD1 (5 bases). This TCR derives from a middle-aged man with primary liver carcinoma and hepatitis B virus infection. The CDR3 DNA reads TGTACCATGAGCACAGGTCAAGAGACCCAGTACTTC. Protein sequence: CTMSTGQETQYF.